This note documents a single T cell receptor (beta chain) sequence. Its antigen is unidentified. This sample stems from a study of beta chain features in type 1 diabetes. Using CD45RO/CCR7/CD25/CD127/CD95/CD27, CD4+ naive, central memory, regulatory and stem cell-like memory cells were sorted. Germline values: CDR1 SGHRS, CDR2 YFSETQ. The CDR3 is made up of 18 amino acids. V lost 1 base to trimming and J lost 6 bases; unmatched junction nucleotides: 13. Study outcomes and limitations: PCR might preferentially amplify shorter templates, equally in patients and controls. At VDJ recombination sites, type 1 diabetes patients had fewer insertions and more deleted nucleotides. Patients' naive, central memory and Treg TCRB repertoires seemed closer to one another than those of healthy donors.

Expressed TCRB transcripts were sequenced after all isolated RNA was converted to cDNA. Generated by immunoSEQ multiplex PCR, the TCRdb table keeps only in-frame clones and is missing some. This table has 970,000 or so clones, roughly a sixth appearing once. The chain recombines TRBV5-1 with TRBJ2-1; 10 nucleotides agree with TRBD2. The sequence derives from a woman between 18 and 29 years old in good health. The sample was naive CD4+ T cells from blood. CDR3 amino acids: CASSLYPSGSGRANEQFF. The CDR3 DNA reads as TGCGCCAGCAGCTTGTATCCTAGCGGGAGCGGTCGGGCCAATGAGCAGTTCTTC.